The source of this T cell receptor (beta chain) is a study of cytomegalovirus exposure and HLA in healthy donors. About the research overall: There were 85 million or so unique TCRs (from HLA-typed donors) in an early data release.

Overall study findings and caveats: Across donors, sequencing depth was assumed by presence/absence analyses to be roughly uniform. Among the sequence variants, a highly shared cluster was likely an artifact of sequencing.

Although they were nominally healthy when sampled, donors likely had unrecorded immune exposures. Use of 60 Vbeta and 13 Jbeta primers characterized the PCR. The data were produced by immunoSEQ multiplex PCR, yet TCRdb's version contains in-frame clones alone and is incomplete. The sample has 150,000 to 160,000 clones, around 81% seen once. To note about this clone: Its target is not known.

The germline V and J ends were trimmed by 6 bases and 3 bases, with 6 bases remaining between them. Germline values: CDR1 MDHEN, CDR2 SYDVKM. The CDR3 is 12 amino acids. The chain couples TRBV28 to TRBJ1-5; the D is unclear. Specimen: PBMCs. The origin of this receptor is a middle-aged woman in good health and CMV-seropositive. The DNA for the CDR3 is TGTGCCAGCAGCCTACTCAATCAGCCCCAGCATTTT. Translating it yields CASSLLNQPQHF.